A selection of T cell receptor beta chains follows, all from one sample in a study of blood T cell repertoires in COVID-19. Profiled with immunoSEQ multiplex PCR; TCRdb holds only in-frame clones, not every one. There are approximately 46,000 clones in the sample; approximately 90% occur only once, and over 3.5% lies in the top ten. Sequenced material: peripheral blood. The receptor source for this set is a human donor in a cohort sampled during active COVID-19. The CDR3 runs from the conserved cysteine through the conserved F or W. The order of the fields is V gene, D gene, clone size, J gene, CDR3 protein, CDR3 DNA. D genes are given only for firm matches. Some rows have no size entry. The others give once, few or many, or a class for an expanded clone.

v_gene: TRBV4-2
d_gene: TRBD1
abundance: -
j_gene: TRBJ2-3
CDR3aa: CASSQEVTGTGATDTQYF
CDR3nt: TGTGCCAGCAGCCAAGAGGTTACCGGGACAGGGGCCACAGATACGCAGTATTTT

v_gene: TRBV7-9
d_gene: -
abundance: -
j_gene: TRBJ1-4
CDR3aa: CASSTLQGGKLFF
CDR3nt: TGTGCCAGCAGCACGCTACAGGGTGGAAAACTGTTTTTT

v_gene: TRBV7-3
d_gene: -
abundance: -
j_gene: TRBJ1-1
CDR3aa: CASSLNRDKAEAFF
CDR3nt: TGTGCCAGCAGCTTGAACAGGGATAAGGCTGAAGCTTTCTTT

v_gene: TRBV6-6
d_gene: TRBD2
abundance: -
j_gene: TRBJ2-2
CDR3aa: CASSFLAGGQVGELFF
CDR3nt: TGTGCCAGCAGTTTCTTAGCGGGGGGGCAGGTCGGGGAGCTGTTTTTT

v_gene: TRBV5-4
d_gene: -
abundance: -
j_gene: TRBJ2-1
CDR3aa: CASSQGLRSYNEQFF
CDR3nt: TGTGCCAGCAGCCAGGGACTTCGAAGCTACAATGAGCAGTTCTTC

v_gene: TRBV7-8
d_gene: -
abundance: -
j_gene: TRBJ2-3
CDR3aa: CASSSSRTALSTDTQYF
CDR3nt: TGTGCCAGCAGCTCATCCAGGACAGCCTTAAGCACAGATACGCAGTATTTT

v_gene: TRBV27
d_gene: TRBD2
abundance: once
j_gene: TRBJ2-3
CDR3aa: CASSLFGREGTDTQYF
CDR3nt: TGTGCCAGCAGTTTATTCGGGCGGGAGGGCACAGATACGCAGTATTTT

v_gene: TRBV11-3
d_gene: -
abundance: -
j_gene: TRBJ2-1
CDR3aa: CASSSGSSSYNEQFF
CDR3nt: TGTGCCAGCAGTTCAGGGTCGAGCTCCTACAATGAGCAGTTCTTC

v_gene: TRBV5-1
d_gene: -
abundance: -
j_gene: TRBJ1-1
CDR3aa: CASTVGLNTEAFF
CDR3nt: TGCGCCAGCACCGTTGGGCTTAACACTGAAGCTTTCTTT

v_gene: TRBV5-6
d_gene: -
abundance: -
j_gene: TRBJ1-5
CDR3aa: CASSQRNSNQPQHF
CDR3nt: TGTGCCAGCAGCCAGCGGAACAGCAATCAGCCCCAGCATTTT

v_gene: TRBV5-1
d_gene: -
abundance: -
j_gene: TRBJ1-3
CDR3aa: CASSLALTTVSGNTIYF
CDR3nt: TGCGCCAGCAGCTTGGCTCTTACGACAGTTTCTGGAAACACCATATATTTT

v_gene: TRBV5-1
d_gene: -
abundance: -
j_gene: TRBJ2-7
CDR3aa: CASSLPSGKGAYEQYF
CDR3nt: TGCGCCAGCAGCTTGCCCTCAGGGAAGGGCGCCTACGAGCAGTACTTC

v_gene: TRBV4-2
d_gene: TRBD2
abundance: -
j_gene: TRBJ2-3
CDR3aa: CASSQEQRGGADTQYF
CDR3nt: TGTGCCAGCAGCCAAGAGCAGCGGGGGGGTGCAGATACGCAGTATTTT

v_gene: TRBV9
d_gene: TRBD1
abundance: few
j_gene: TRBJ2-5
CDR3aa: CASSDRTGTEGETQYF
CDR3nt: TGTGCCAGCAGCGACCGAACCGGGACAGAGGGAGAGACCCAGTACTTC

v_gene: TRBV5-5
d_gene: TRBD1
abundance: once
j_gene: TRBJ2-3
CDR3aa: CASSNGQGALDTQYF
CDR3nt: TGTGCCAGCAGCAACGGACAGGGGGCCCTAGATACGCAGTATTTT